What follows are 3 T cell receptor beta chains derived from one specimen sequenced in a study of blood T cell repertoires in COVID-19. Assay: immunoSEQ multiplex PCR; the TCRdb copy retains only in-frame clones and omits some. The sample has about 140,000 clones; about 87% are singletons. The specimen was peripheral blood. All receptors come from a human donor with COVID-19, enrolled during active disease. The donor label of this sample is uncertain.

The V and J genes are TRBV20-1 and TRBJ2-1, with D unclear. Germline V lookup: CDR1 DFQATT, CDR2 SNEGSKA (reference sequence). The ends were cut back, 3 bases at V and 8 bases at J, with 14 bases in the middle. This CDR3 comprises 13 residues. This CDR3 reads CSASFEHMHEQFF. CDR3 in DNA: TGCAGTGCTAGTTTTGAACACATGCATGAGCAGTTCTTC.

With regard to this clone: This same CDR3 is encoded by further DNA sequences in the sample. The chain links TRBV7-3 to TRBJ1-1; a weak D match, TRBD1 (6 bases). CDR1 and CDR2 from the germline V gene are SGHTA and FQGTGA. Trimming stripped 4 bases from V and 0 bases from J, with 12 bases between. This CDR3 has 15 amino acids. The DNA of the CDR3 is TGTGCCAGCAGCTCTAGTGGACAGTTGAACACTGAAGCTTTCTTT. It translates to CASSSSGQLNTEAFF.

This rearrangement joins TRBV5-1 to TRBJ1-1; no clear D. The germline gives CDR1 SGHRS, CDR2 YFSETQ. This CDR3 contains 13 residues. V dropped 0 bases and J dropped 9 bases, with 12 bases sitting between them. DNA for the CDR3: TGCGCCAGCAGCTTGGGGCGGAACCGGCAAGCTTTCTTT. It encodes CASSLGRNRQAFF.